The rows below give T cell receptor beta chains drawn from one sample of a study. TCRdb called the 5' RACE reads again in MiXCR, with one record for every CDR3 protein. The table lists tens of thousands of distinct CDR3 sequences, under 20% of them singletons, with over 2% in the top ten. Material for sequencing was naive CD4+ T cells sorted from blood. Receptor source: a female donor with breast cancer. Both conserved end residues are part of each CDR3. The order of the fields is clone size, V gene, J gene, D gene, CDR3 DNA, CDR3 protein. A D gene is named only where the DNA matches it firmly. Some rows have no size entry. The others give once, few or many, or a class for an expanded clone.

.	TRBV18	TRBJ1-5	TRBD1	TGTGCCAGCTCATGGACAGGGGGCGGTCAGCCCCAGCATTTT	CASSWTGGGQPQHF
.	TRBV7-2	TRBJ1-2	TRBD1	TGTGCCAGCAGCCAACAACAGGGGGGTTATGGCTACACCTTC	CASSQQQGGYGYTF
few	TRBV7-2	TRBJ2-4	TRBD1	TGTGCCAGCAGCTTAGATACAGGGGGGCTAGCCAAAAACATTCAGTACTTC	CASSLDTGGLAKNIQYF
few	TRBV5-1	TRBJ1-1	.	TGCGCCAGCAGCTTGGAGGGGGGGCCAGACACTGAAGCTTTCTTT	CASSLEGGPDTEAFF
many	TRBV29-1	TRBJ2-7	.	TGCAGCGCGGGGGAAACTCCCTACGAGCAGTACTTC	CSAGETPYEQYF
few	TRBV7-2	TRBJ2-5	.	TGTGCCAGCAGCTTAGGCCCGGTTAGTGAGACCCAGTACTTC	CASSLGPVSETQYF
.	TRBV12-3/TRBV12-4	TRBJ2-2	.	TGTGCCAGCAAAGAGACACTGAACACCGGGGAGCTGTTTTTT	CASKETLNTGELFF
.	TRBV5-5	TRBJ1-1	.	TGTGCCGGCAGCCCACGGGACGGATTGAACACTGAAGCTTTCTTT	CAGSPRDGLNTEAFF
few	TRBV6-2/TRBV6-3	TRBJ2-1	TRBD2	TGTGCCAGCAGTTCCTTTAGGGGACTAGCGGGGACAGTCTACAATGAGCAGTTCTTC	CASSSFRGLAGTVYNEQFF
few	TRBV7-8	TRBJ2-7	TRBD2	TGTGCCAGCAGCTTCGGGACTAGCAGTTACTACGAGCAGTACTTC	CASSFGTSSYYEQYF
many	TRBV4-3	TRBJ2-1	.	TGCGCCAGCAGCCACCCTAACCGCTACAATGAGCAGTTCTTC	CASSHPNRYNEQFF
many	TRBV6-5	TRBJ2-5	.	TGTGCCAGCAGTACCCGGGACGGTGCATATCAAGAGACCCAGTACTTC	CASSTRDGAYQETQYF
many	TRBV20-1	TRBJ1-1	.	TGCAGTGCTAGAGATCGGACAGATGAAGCTTTCTTT	CSARDRTDEAFF
.	TRBV4-1	TRBJ1-1	.	TGCGCCAGCAGACAGGGAAACACTGAAGCTTTCTTT	CASRQGNTEAFF
many	TRBV20-1	TRBJ1-2	TRBD1	TGCAGTGCCCCGGGAACACGCCGGGACAGGGGATATAACTATGGCTACACCTTC	CSAPGTRRDRGYNYGYTF
many	TRBV4-1	TRBJ1-2	.	TGCGCCAGCAGCCAAGAGGGGGCGGCGTCCTATGGCTACACCTTC	CASSQEGAASYGYTF
.	TRBV7-9	TRBJ1-4	TRBD1	TGTGCCAGCACAGGGGACAGGGGACGACCTAATGAAAAACTGTTTTTT	CASTGDRGRPNEKLFF
many	TRBV20-1	TRBJ2-5	TRBD2	TGCAGTGCTAGAGATGGGACTAGTAGGGAGACCCAGTACTTC	CSARDGTSRETQYF
.	TRBV5-1	TRBJ1-1	TRBD1	TGCGCCAGCAGCGCGGGACAGCTGAACACTGAAGCTTTCTTT	CASSAGQLNTEAFF
.	TRBV5-1	TRBJ2-2	.	TGCGCCAGCAGCTCGACAGCGACGAACACCGGGGAGCTGTTTTTT	CASSSTATNTGELFF
many	TRBV5-1	TRBJ1-2	TRBD1	TGCGCCAGCAGCGAGACGACAGGGGGAGATGGCTACACCTTC	CASSETTGGDGYTF